This note documents a single T cell receptor (beta chain) sequence. The antigen is unknown. Regarding donors, all were healthy bone marrow donors. CDR3 length equals 15 residues. Per germline, CDR1 SGHAT and CDR2 FQNNGV. Losses at the gene ends were 2 bases for V and 5 bases for J; bases not matched to a gene: 5. The data stem from a study of cytomegalovirus exposure and HLA in healthy donors. Study information: HLA-typed donors were the source of some 85 million unique TCRs, which an early data release held.

This PCR relied on a set of 60 Vbeta primers and 13 Jbeta primers. Produced via immunoSEQ multiplex PCR; TCRdb's table is partial and in-frame only. The repertoire consists of about 200,000 clones, with roughly an eighth occurring once and the leading ten covering over 6.5%. Notes on the study in general: TCR sequences were mostly rare, though some public TCRs occurred in many donors. Cytomegalovirus association was listed for under 200 TCR beta chains.

The TCR originated in a man aged 45-65 years in good health and CMV-seropositive. Sequencing used PBMCs. The chain links TRBV11-2 to TRBJ2-5, with 10 bases matching TRBD2. This CDR3 is CASSLTAGGWETQYF. Here the CDR3 DNA reads TGTGCCAGCAGCTTAACAGCGGGGGGGTGGGAGACCCAGTACTTC. The full variable domain, with the rest looked up from reference TRBV11-2 and TRBJ2-5, is EAGVAQSPRYKIIEKRQSVAFWCNPISGHATLYWYQQILGQGPKLLIQFQNNGVVDDSQLPKDRFSAERLKGVDSTLKIQPAKLEDSAVYLCASSLTAGGWETQYFGPGTRLLVL.